The entry that follows covers one T cell receptor beta chain sequence. Its antigen is unknown. The table came from immunoSEQ multiplex PCR; TCRdb's copy has only in-frame clones and leaves some out. The repertoire holds some 120,000 clones, about 92% seen once, with under 1.2% in the top ten. The data stem from a study of T cell responses to AZD1222 COVID-19 vaccine. The study, taken as a whole, reports: Among those given AZD1222, only five or six were seropositive at baseline. The study reported that nearly half of spike-specific TCRs target unmutated variant regions. White British people made up most donors, females outnumbered males, and clonal diversity was possibly underestimated. An increase in Spike-specific TCR breadth and depth was observed after two AZD1222 doses.

Trimming took 5 bases from V and 6 from J, leaving 11 bases between them. This CDR3 spans 14 amino acids. CDR1 and CDR2 (germline): MNHEY, SVGAGI. This clonotype was sampled from an adult in good health. The V gene is TRBV6-5, the J gene TRBJ1-6; maybe TRBD1 (5 bases). Sequencing used peripheral blood, obtained on day 0 of AZD1222 vaccination. The DNA of the CDR3 is TGTGCCAGCAGTCCAGGGATACTTAATTCACCCCTCCACTTT. It specifies CASSPGILNSPLHF.